Listed here are 18 T cell receptor beta chains from one sample, sequenced in a study of prognosis after radiotherapy for stage I lung cancer. The study amplified the TCR beta CDR3 region from genomic DNA. This amplification was carried out by two rounds of multiplex PCR. The first PCR round targeted every TRBV and TRBJ gene with specific primers. TCRdb reprocessed the multiplex PCR reads via MiXCR and lists one record per CDR3 protein. In the table there are over 12,000 distinct CDR3 sequences, 50% to 65% of which are singletons. The sequenced sample was PBMCs, obtained before or after stereotactic body radiation therapy (not recorded which). The receptors were gathered from a donor aged 50 or older with non-small cell lung cancer.

At least ten counts were recorded for this clonotype. The chain joins TRBV20-1 to TRBJ2-5, with a tentative D call TRBD2 (5 bases). The germline gives CDR1 DFQATT, CDR2 SNEGSKA (reference sequence). V lost 2 bases and J lost 1, with 11 bases in between. CDR3 length: 14 residues. The CDR3 coding sequence is TGCAGTGCTAGACGCGGGCCGGCCCAAGAGACCCAGTACTTC. Its translation is CSARRGPAQETQYF.

This clonotype was picked up one time. With a far larger clone one base away, a read error is the likely cause. This chain links TRBV6-4 with TRBJ2-5; D is ambiguous. CDR3 length: 15 residues. In germline, CDR1 is MRHNA, CDR2 SNTAGT. The CDR3 bases are TGTGCCAGCAGTGATGACGGCAGTTACCAAGATACCCAGTACTTC. Translation gives CASSDDGSYQDTQYF.

This chain joins TRBV6-1 and TRBJ2-1; 14 bases match TRBD2. CDR1 MNHNS and CDR2 SASEGT come from the germline V gene. The CDR3 loop spans 17 amino acids. V shed 7 bases and J 6 bases; nucleotides not matched to a gene: 11. The CDR3 loop is CASIAMGLAGVLNEQFF. CDR3 in DNA: TGTGCCAGCATCGCCATGGGACTAGCGGGAGTCCTCAATGAGCAGTTCTTC.

This clonotype is large (0.1 to 1%) within its sample. This chain connects TRBV6-1 to TRBJ2-1; D is perhaps TRBD1 or TRBD2 (5 bases each). The CDR3 sequence is 17 residues long. The V gene's germline CDR1 is MNHNS and CDR2 SASEGT. The V end lost 2 bases, the J end lost 3 bases, and 17 bases lay between the germline ends. The DNA for the CDR3 is TGTGCCAGCAGTGAAAGGATACGGGACGGCTACTACAATGAGCAGTTCTTC. Translating gives CASSERIRDGYYNEQFF.

The sample holds many counts of this clonotype. CDR3 DNA sequence: TGTGCCAGCAGTAGGGACAGGGGGAGGGGTGAGCAGTTCTTC. This gives the protein CASSRDRGRGEQFF. This chain links TRBV5-5 with TRBJ2-1; 11 bases agree with TRBD1. With 5 bases clipped from V and 9 bases from J, the junction kept 7 bases outside the gene matches. The CDR3 totals 14 residues. Germline V lookup: CDR1 SGHKS, CDR2 YYEKEE (reference sequence).

The chain joins TRBV12-3 or TRBV12-4 to TRBJ1-1; D is unclear. The CDR3 consists of 13 residues. Between the trimmed V and J ends, which lost 7 bases and 5 bases, there was a span of 14 bases. Here the CDR3 DNA reads TGTGCCAGCACTCAAAGAGTGGGGACTGAAGCTTTCTTT. Protein product: CASTQRVGTEAFF.

This clonotype was detected only once. A far larger clone is one base from this, pointing to a likely read error. V is TRBV19 and J is TRBJ2-1, with 9 bases identical to TRBD2. The end of the DNA aligns better with TRBJ2-7, so the J call may be wrong. The germline V gene encodes CDR1 LNHDA and CDR2 SQIVND (reference sequence). The CDR3 sequence is 17 residues long. The CDR3 region has the DNA TGTGCCGGGTACCTCTGGACTGGCGGGAGGGCTTCCTACGAGCAGTACTTC. Protein: CAGYLWTGGRASYEQYF.

The table lists this clonotype with many counts. The rearrangement uses TRBV20-1 and TRBJ1-1, with 8 positions matching TRBD1. This CDR3 is 13 amino acids long. Germline values: CDR1 DFQATT, CDR2 SNEGSKA (reference sequence). V shed 6 bases and J 1 base; nucleotides not matched to a gene: 4. The CDR3 sequence: CSAGGQANTEAFF. The CDR3 coding sequence is TGCAGTGCGGGGGGACAGGCGAACACTGAAGCTTTCTTT.

The genes are TRBV11-2 and TRBJ1-6, with 7 bases matching TRBD1. The CDR3 totals 13 residues. The V segment lost 4 bases and the J segment 12 bases; nucleotides outside the gene matches: 6. The germline V gene has CDR1 SGHAT and CDR2 FQNNGV. CDR3 sequence (DNA): TGTGCCAGCAGCTCAGGACAGGAAGGACCCCTCCACTTT. Protein: CASSSGQEGPLHF.

In its sample, this clonotype was seen a few times. This chain uses TRBV11-2 with TRBJ2-5; tentatively, D is TRBD1 or TRBD2 (5 bases each). V lost 5 bases and J lost 8, with 9 bases in between. Germline CDR1 SGHAT, CDR2 FQNNGV. The CDR3 contains 11 residues. CDR3 in DNA: TGTGCCAGCAGCCTGGGACCCACCCAGTACTTC. It codes for CASSLGPTQYF.

By share, this clonotype ranks as medium-sized (0.01 to 0.1%). The CDR3 DNA is TGTGCCAGCAGCCATGAGGACAAGAACACTGAAGCTTTCTTT. Translated, it gives CASSHEDKNTEAFF. The chain carries TRBV13 and TRBJ1-1, with D possibly being TRBD1 (5 bases). From germline, CDR1 is PRHDT and CDR2 FYEKMQ (reference sequence). V lost 5 bases, J lost 1 base, and 11 bases lay in between. This CDR3 contains 14 residues. The full variable domain, rest sourced from reference TRBV13 and TRBJ1-1, is AAGVIQSPRHLIKEKRETATLKCYPIPRHDTVYWYQQGPGQDPQFLISFYEKMQSDKGSIPDRFSAQQFSDYHSELNMSSLELGDSALYFCASSHEDKNTEAFFGQGTRLTVV.

In its sample, this clonotype was seen many times. The chain links TRBV12-3 or TRBV12-4 to TRBJ2-5; 16 bases agree with TRBD2. This CDR3 has 16 amino acids. Unmatched junction bases numbered 6, after V lost 6 bases and J lost 5 bases. For the CDR3, the DNA is TGTGCCAGCAGCGGTGGGACTAGCGGGAGGGGCGAGACCCAGTACTTC. Translated, it gives CASSGGTSGRGETQYF.

The chain couples TRBV7-3 to TRBJ2-7; D not resolved. The CDR3 has 13 amino acids. The germline V gene encodes CDR1 SGHTA and CDR2 FQGTGA. The V and J ends lost 3 bases and 4 bases respectively, with 10 bases between them. CDR3 sequence reads: CASSLVQNYEQYF. CDR3 coding DNA: TGTGCCAGCAGCTTGGTACAGAATTACGAGCAGTACTTC.

This clonotype appeared many times. The chain recombines TRBV29-1 with TRBJ2-3; perhaps TRBD1 as D (5 bases). V was pared by 7 bases and J by 1 base, with 12 bases between. Germline CDR1 SQVTM, CDR2 ANQGSEA. This CDR3 comprises 13 residues. The CDR3 reads CSAVGAGTDTQYF. For the CDR3, the DNA is TGCAGCGCAGTAGGGGCAGGCACAGATACGCAGTATTTT.

Comments on this clonotype: The junction and the germline gene differ at one end; a read error may be behind it. The rearrangement joins TRBV27 to TRBJ2-5, with D perhaps given as TRBD1 or TRBD2 (5 bases each). The CDR3 spans 19 residues. Germline V gene lookup returns CDR1 MNHEY and CDR2 SMNVEV (reference sequence). The chain's CDR3 is CASSRLLSGTTLDKEAQYF. The CDR3 region has the DNA TGTGCCAGTAGCCGACTACTCTCGGGGACGACGCTTGATAAAGAGGCCCAGTACTTC.

This clonotype is medium-sized (0.01 to 0.1%) in the sample. The chain joins TRBV7-9 to TRBJ2-2; 7 nucleotides line up with TRBD2. CDR1 is SEHNR, CDR2 FQNEAQ, per germline (reference sequence). The V segment lost 4 bases and the J segment 1 base; nucleotides outside the gene matches: 3. CDR3 size: 15 residues. CDR3 region: CASSSTSWNTGELFF. The CDR3 bases are TGTGCCAGCAGCTCGACTAGCTGGAACACCGGGGAGCTGTTTTTT. The full variable domain, rest sourced from reference TRBV7-9 and TRBJ2-2, is DTGVSQNPRHKITKRGQNVTFRCDPISEHNRLYWYRQTLGQGPEFLTYFQNEAQLEKSRLLSDRFSAERPKGSFSTLEIQRTEQGDSAMYLCASSSTSWNTGELFFGEGSRLTVL.

The gene calls are TRBV2 and TRBJ1-4; possible D gene TRBD1, 5 bases. Per the germline V gene, CDR1 is SNHLY and CDR2 is FYNNEI. Between the trimmed V and J ends, which lost 6 bases and 0 bases, there was a span of 8 bases. This CDR3 contains 14 residues. As DNA, the CDR3 is TGTGCCAGCAGGGAGGGACCAACTAATGAAAAACTGTTTTTT. It is translated as CASREGPTNEKLFF.

Concerning this clonotype: A far more abundant clone sits one base away, making this likely a read error. The J gene is TRBJ2-7, the V gene TRBV6-5, with 12 positions matching TRBD2. In germline, CDR1 is MNHEY, CDR2 SVGAGI. The CDR3 extends over 15 amino acids. V was clipped by 2 bases and J by 3 bases; unmatched bases: 2. CDR3 residues: CASSYKTSGSYEQYF. The DNA for the CDR3 is TGTGCCAGCAGTTACAAGACTAGCGGGAGCTACGAGCAGTACTTC.